This is a list of T cell receptor beta chains from one sample in a study of T cell clonotyping in hematopoietic cell transplantation. Using immunoSEQ multiplex PCR, the repertoire was profiled, and TCRdb retains in-frame clones only, with some absent. Of more than 65,000 clones detected, 94% appear once; the ten largest clones hold roughly 1.5%. The sample consisted of peripheral blood mononuclear cells. These receptors were collected from a man aged 45-65 years in good health. Some clones in this sample may be carry-over from other donors' samples. Each CDR3 is given without its conserved first and last residue. Each record gives: D gene, J gene, V gene, CDR3 protein. D genes are given only for firm matches.

>TRBD2|TRBJ2-3|TRBV29-1
SVSGGATDTQY
>NA|TRBJ2-7|TRBV20-1
SARWTPKQY
>NA|TRBJ2-2|TRBV9
ASSAGQLNTGELF
>TRBD2|TRBJ2-7|TRBV4-2
ASSQDPGTSGGAEQY
>NA|TRBJ1-2|TRBV4-2
ASSQESLANYGYT
>NA|TRBJ2-7|TRBV29-1
SVEDNGFFSYEQY
>NA|TRBJ2-7|TRBV2
ASSIRDFHSYEQY
>NA|TRBJ2-3|TRBV5-1
ASSSGLNTDTQY
>TRBD2|TRBJ2-5|TRBV7-6
ASSAGVPLETQY
>NA|TRBJ2-3|TRBV6-1
ASSDYRGASTDTQY
>NA|TRBJ1-2|TRBV5-1
ASSLGLQGNYGYT
>TRBD1|TRBJ2-5|TRBV7-9
ASSSGGYQETQY
>NA|TRBJ2-7|TRBV6-5
ASSYETGLSYEQY
>NA|TRBJ2-5|TRBV7-2
ASSSRPQGETQY
>TRBD2|TRBJ2-3|TRBV5-1
ASSLGLAGTDTQY
>TRBD1|TRBJ2-7|TRBV9
ASSVGDSYSYEQY
>TRBD1|TRBJ1-3|TRBV5-6
ASSWTGQTSSGNTIY
>TRBD2|TRBJ2-3|TRBV4-1
ASSQGPGLEIADTQY
>NA|TRBJ1-2|TRBV19
ASSTRQAIHYGYT
>NA|TRBJ2-2|TRBV6-5
ASSYSNRNTGELF
>NA|TRBJ2-6|TRBV7-2
ASSLARQSLSGANVLT
>NA|TRBJ1-2|TRBV6-5
ASSYGTTGFNYGYT